Described below is a single T cell receptor beta chain sequence and its context. The CDR3 contains 16 residues. From germline, CDR1 is SGDLS and CDR2 YYNGEE. Deletions cut 3 bases from V and 5 bases from J, with 17 bases between. Participant-given clinical history determined each cohort assignment. This sample stems from a study of blood T cell repertoires in COVID-19. The overall study: The study drew acute and convalescent COVID-19 samples from the United States, Italy and Spain.

The table came from immunoSEQ multiplex PCR; TCRdb's copy has only in-frame clones and leaves some out. This sample has about 400,000 clones, with around 90% found just once. The rearrangement joins TRBV9 to TRBJ1-4, with unresolved D. The source material was PBMCs or T cells enriched from blood (not recorded which). The receptor was isolated from a woman aged 35 to 49 with acute COVID-19. CDR3 region: CASSAGFAARNEKLFF. The CDR3 DNA reads as TGTGCCAGCAGCGCCGGTTTTGCGGCTCGGAATGAAAAACTGTTTTTT.